This TCR beta chain was sequenced for a study of blood T cell repertoires in COVID-19. Study summary: Nucleic acid was either cDNA or gDNA, and it came from T cells, B-cell-depleted T cells, or PBMCs.

As originally analysed: For nucleated cells, counts were estimated from reference gene primer amplification. The assay was immunoSEQ multiplex PCR, and TCRdb's table has in-frame clones only and misses some. That table is the source of V, J and clone size, and D and trimming were worked out from the DNA. The table has around 200,000 clones, around four fifths seen once; the top ten hold about a sixth. The germline CDR1 and CDR2 sequences are MRHNA and SNTAGT. V lost 6 bases, J lost 8 bases, and 11 bases lay in between. This CDR3 region has 13 residues. The origin of this receptor is a woman of 80 years or more with active or convalescent COVID-19. The chain carries TRBV6-4 and TRBJ1-6; D is undetermined. What was sequenced was peripheral blood. The CDR3 sequence is CASSLVRDSPLHF. The DNA for the CDR3 is TGTGCCAGCAGCCTAGTTCGAGATTCACCCCTCCACTTT.